This T cell receptor (beta chain) is from a study of T-cell reconstitution after alpha-beta-depleted transplantation in children. V was pared by 1 base and J by 10 bases, with 8 bases between. This CDR3 comprises 12 residues. CDR1 LGHDT and CDR2 YNNKEL come from the germline V gene (reference sequence). Unique molecular identifiers were incorporated into the prepared TCRbeta library. Using its own MiXCR run on the PCR reads, TCRdb lists one record per CDR3 protein. There are approximately 590,000 distinct CDR3 sequences in the sample; more than 9% occur only once, and less than 5% lies in the top ten.

Specimen: PBMCs from the stem cell graft donor, collected from the stem cell graft. The source of this sequence is a human donor who donated a stem cell graft to a child with acute myeloid leukemia. V is TRBV3-1 and J is TRBJ2-1; D uncertain. The CDR3: CASSQGTGEQFF. Written as DNA, the CDR3 is TGTGCCAGCAGCCAAGGCACTGGAGAGCAGTTCTTC.